This TCR beta chain emerged from a study of PD-L1 blockade in urothelial cancer. Background on the study: From about 2014, patients received atezolizumab, given as 1,200 mg intravenously every 3 weeks. Regarding the study as a whole: Tumor-associated blood clones were expanded more by durable-benefit patients at 3 weeks.

Germline CDR1 SGDLS, CDR2 YYNGEE. Trimming removed 0 bases from V and 2 bases from J; junction bases left unmatched: 6. The CDR3 is 17 amino acids. As to time point: peripheral blood 6 weeks after treatment start. Some clones are missing from TCRdb's copy, which holds only in-frame ones; the method was immunoSEQ multiplex PCR. This table holds approximately 83,000 clones, over 80% found once. A note on this clone: Antigen unknown.

Sample: PBMCs, taken around atezolizumab (anti-PD-L1) treatment. This chain joins TRBV9 and TRBJ2-1, with 9 bases fitting TRBD2. The TCR sequence derives from a man aged 65 to 85 with urothelial cancer. CDR3 nucleotide sequence: TGTGCCAGCAGCGTAGAGGGCGGGAGGGACCCCTACAATGAGCAGTTCTTC. It codes for CASSVEGGRDPYNEQFF.